Listed here are 15 T cell receptor beta chains from one sample, sequenced in a study of healthy donors' naive CD4 and CD8 T cells. Starting from 500 ng of total RNA, TCR libraries were made with linear amplification. Using its own MiXCR run on the reads, TCRdb lists one record per CDR3 protein. In the table there are approximately 180,000 distinct CDR3 sequences, around three quarters of which are singletons. The sequencing sample was made of naive CD4+ and CD8+ T cells sorted from blood, pooled from several donors. Source of these receptors: a pool of human donors in good health; the sample pools cells from several healthy donors.

The V and J genes are TRBV19 and TRBJ2-2; no firm D call. Germline values: CDR1 LNHDA, CDR2 SQIVND (reference sequence). Trimming took 2 bases from V and 0 from J, leaving 7 bases between them. This CDR3 contains 15 residues. CDR3 amino acids: CASSIWVSNTGELFF. CDR3 bases: TGTGCCAGTAGTATATGGGTTTCGAACACCGGGGAGCTGTTTTTT.

The chain employs TRBV10-3 and TRBJ1-2, with 9 nucleotides matching TRBD1. CDR1 and CDR2 from the germline V gene are ENHRY and SYGVKD. The CDR3 is 12 amino acids. Unmatched junction bases numbered 2, after V lost 6 bases and J lost 6 bases. CDR3 in amino acids: CAISGTGHGYTF. As DNA, the CDR3 is TGTGCCATCAGCGGGACAGGGCATGGCTACACCTTC.

This chain connects TRBV6-5 to TRBJ1-6; D is uncertain. The germline V and J ends were trimmed by 2 bases and 0 bases, with 11 bases remaining between them. In germline, CDR1 is MNHEY, CDR2 SVGAGI. The CDR3 runs 17 residues. For the CDR3, the DNA is TGTGCCAGCAGTTACCTAGCAGGAGGCTCCTATAATTCACCCCTCCACTTT. Protein: CASSYLAGGSYNSPLHF.

This chain links TRBV11-2 with TRBJ2-1; a possible D gene is TRBD2 (5 bases). This CDR3 is built from 13 residues. Germline V gene sequence: CDR1 SGHAT, CDR2 FQNNGV. Trimming removed 5 bases from V and 7 bases from J, with 12 bases in between. In nucleotides, the CDR3 is TGTGCCAGCAGCCCCTCGCGGGTAAATGAGCAGTTCTTC. Translation gives CASSPSRVNEQFF.

The chain carries TRBV12-3 or TRBV12-4 and TRBJ2-5, with TRBD2 matching over 7 bases. The ends lost 4 bases at V and 1 base at J; junction bases unmatched: 12. This CDR3 has 17 residues. The CDR3 DNA reads as TGTGCCAGCAGTTCTGCGACCCGGAGCGGGGTCCAAGAGACCCAGTACTTC. This translates into CASSSATRSGVQETQYF.

The J gene is TRBJ2-1, the V gene TRBV18; perhaps D is TRBD1 or TRBD2 (6 bases each). The germline V gene has CDR1 KGHSH and CDR2 LQKENI. Deletions cut 2 bases from V and 7 bases from J, with 9 bases between. The CDR3 totals 13 residues. CDR3 sequence: CASSPTGRNEQFF. CDR3 in DNA: TGTGCCAGCTCACCAACAGGGAGGAATGAGCAGTTCTTC.

In this sample, this clonotype turned up once. The chain employs TRBV18 and TRBJ2-5; the D gene is possibly TRBD2 (6 bases). Per germline, CDR1 KGHSH and CDR2 LQKENI. The CDR3 contains 19 residues. Trimming left V 0 bases short and J 2 bases short, with 22 bases between. The CDR3 protein is CASSPPVAGVFSGQETQYF. The CDR3 nucleotides are TGTGCCAGCTCACCACCGGTAGCAGGTGTCTTTAGCGGACAAGAGACCCAGTACTTC.

The chain has TRBV6-5 and TRBJ1-2; D is unresolved. The length of the CDR3 is 15 residues. Trimming removed 4 bases at V and 5 bases at J, with 17 bases between. CDR1 MNHEY and CDR2 SVGAGI come from the germline V gene. CDR3 DNA: TGTGCCAGCAGTTTCACTCGCGGCACACTTTATGGCTACACCTTC. Amino acid sequence: CASSFTRGTLYGYTF.

This clonotype was picked up a small number of times. J is TRBJ2-1 and V is TRBV6-5; D unresolved. CDR1 is MNHEY, CDR2 SVGAGI, per germline. V was shortened by 0 bases and J by 10 bases, with 7 bases between the two germline ends. The CDR3 is 12 amino acids. DNA of the CDR3: TGTGCCAGCAGTTACTCGAAAACAGAGCAGTTCTTC. This codes for CASSYSKTEQFF.

V is TRBV6-5 and J is TRBJ1-2; 8 bases agree with TRBD1. Unmatched junction bases numbered 9, after V lost 7 bases and J lost 8 bases. From germline, CDR1 is MNHEY and CDR2 SVGAGI. The CDR3 has 13 residues. Here the CDR3 reads CASTKGQGGGYTF. The DNA for the CDR3 is TGTGCCAGCACCAAAGGACAGGGAGGGGGCTACACCTTC.

This clonotype was seen a handful of times. Germline is not matched at one junction end, which may reflect a read error. The chain employs TRBV29-1 and TRBJ1-5; D is undetermined. Germline CDR1 reads SQVTM; CDR2 reads ANQGSEA. CDR3 length equals 13 residues. The chain's CDR3 is CSVEVVFGQPQHF. CDR3 in DNA: TGCAGCGTAGAAGTGGTCTTTGGGCAGCCCCAGCATTTT.

The genes are TRBV11-1 and TRBJ2-7; no reliable D call. Trimming stripped 2 bases from V and 4 bases from J, with 15 bases between. CDR3 size: 15 residues. Looked up from germline, CDR1 is SGHAT and CDR2 is FQDESV (reference sequence). The CDR3 bases are TGTGCCAGCAGCTTATTTGGTTCCTCAATTTACGAGCAGTACTTC. Translation: CASSLFGSSIYEQYF.

The chain joins TRBV4-3 to TRBJ2-7; D is uncertain. There are 15 residues in the CDR3. From germline, CDR1 is LGHNA and CDR2 YSLEER. V shed 0 bases and J shed 1 base, with 10 bases lying between them. CDR3 nucleotides: TGCGCCAGCAGCCAAGACGATACCGGTTCCTACGAGCAGTACTTC. As protein: CASSQDDTGSYEQYF.

This rearrangement joins TRBV29-1 to TRBJ2-5; TRBD2 matches 10 bases. The trim removed 5 bases at V and 5 bases at J, leaving 5 bases unmatched. Per germline, CDR1 SQVTM and CDR2 ANQGSEA. This CDR3 is built from 13 residues. CDR3 sequence reads: CSVSGRATETQYF. The CDR3 DNA follows: TGCAGCGTTAGCGGGAGGGCCACGGAGACCCAGTACTTC.

V is TRBV6-2 or TRBV6-3 and J is TRBJ2-7; D unclear. The germline V and J ends were trimmed by 5 bases and 6 bases, with 8 bases remaining between them. The CDR3 totals 11 residues. CDR1 MNHEY and CDR2 SVGEGT come from the germline V gene. Here the CDR3 reads CASSKGGEQYV. The CDR3 DNA reads TGTGCCAGCAGTAAGGGCGGCGAGCAGTACGTC.